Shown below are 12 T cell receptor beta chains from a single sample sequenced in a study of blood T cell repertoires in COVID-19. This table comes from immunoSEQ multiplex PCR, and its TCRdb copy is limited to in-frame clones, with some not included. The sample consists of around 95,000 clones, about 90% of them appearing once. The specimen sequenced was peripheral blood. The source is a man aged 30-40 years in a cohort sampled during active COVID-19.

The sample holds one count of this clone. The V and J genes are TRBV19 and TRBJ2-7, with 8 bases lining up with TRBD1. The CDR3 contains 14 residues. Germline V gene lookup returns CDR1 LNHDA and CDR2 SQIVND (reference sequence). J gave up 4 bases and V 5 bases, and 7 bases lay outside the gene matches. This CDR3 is CASSPGTGGYEQYF. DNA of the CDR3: TGTGCCAGTAGTCCCGGGACAGGCGGATACGAGCAGTACTTC.

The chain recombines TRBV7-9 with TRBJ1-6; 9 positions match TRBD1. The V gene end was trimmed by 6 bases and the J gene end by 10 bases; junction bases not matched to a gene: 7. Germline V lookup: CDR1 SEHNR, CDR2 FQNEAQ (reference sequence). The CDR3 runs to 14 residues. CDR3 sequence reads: CASSPRQGDSPLHF. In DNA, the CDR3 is TGTGCCAGCAGTCCTAGACAGGGGGACTCACCCCTCCACTTT.

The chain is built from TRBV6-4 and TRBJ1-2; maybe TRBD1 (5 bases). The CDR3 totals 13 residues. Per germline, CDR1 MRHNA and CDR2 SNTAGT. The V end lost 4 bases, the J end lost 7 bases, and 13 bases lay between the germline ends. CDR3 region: CASSVDSGAGYTF. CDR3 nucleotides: TGTGCCAGCAGTGTAGACAGTGGGGCTGGCTACACCTTC.

CDR3 sequence reads: CASAGEGMNEQFF. Written as DNA, the CDR3 is TGTGCCAGCGCGGGGGAGGGGATGAATGAGCAGTTCTTC. The chain combines TRBV2 with TRBJ2-1; 7 bases line up with TRBD2. The V gene end was trimmed by 8 bases and the J gene end by 7 bases; junction bases not matched to a gene: 8. The CDR3 has 13 residues. Looked up from germline, CDR1 is SNHLY and CDR2 is FYNNEI. The full variable domain, its missing parts supplied by reference TRBV2 and TRBJ2-1, is EPEVTQTPSHQVTQMGQEVILRCVPISNHLYFYWYRQILGQKVEFLVSFYNNEISEKSEIFDDQFSVERPDGSNFTLKIRSTKLEDSAMYFCASAGEGMNEQFFGPGTRLTVL.

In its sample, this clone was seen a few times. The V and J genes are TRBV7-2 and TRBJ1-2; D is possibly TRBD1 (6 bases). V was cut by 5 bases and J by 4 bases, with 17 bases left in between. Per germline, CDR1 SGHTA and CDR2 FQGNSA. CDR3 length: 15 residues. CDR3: CASSPNHRDPYGYTF. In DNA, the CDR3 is TGTGCCAGCAGCCCCAACCACAGGGACCCCTATGGCTACACCTTC.

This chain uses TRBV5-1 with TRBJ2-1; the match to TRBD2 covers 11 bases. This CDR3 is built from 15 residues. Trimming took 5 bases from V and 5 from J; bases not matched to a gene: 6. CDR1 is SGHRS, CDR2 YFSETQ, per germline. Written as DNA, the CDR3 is TGCGCCAGCAGACCGACTAGCGGGGTCAACAATGAGCAGTTCTTC. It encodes CASRPTSGVNNEQFF.

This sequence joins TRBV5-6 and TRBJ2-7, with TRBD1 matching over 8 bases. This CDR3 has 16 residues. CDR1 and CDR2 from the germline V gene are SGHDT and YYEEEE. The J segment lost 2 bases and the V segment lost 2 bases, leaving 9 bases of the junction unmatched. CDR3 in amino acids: CASSFDLGTGPYEQYF. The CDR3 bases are TGTGCCAGCAGCTTCGACCTCGGGACAGGACCCTACGAGCAGTACTTC.

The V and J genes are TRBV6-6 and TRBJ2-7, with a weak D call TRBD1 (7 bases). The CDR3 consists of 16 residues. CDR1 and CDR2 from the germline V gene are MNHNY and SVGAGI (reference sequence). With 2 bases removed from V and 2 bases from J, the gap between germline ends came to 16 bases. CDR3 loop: CASSYQGGGVAYEQYF. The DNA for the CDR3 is TGTGCCAGCAGTTACCAGGGGGGTGGAGTTGCCTACGAGCAGTACTTC.

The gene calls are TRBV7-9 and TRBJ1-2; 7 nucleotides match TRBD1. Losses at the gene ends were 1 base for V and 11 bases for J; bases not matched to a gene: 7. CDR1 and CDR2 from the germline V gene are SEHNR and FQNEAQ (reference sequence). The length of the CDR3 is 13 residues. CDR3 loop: CASSLDGTVRYTF. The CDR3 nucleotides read TGTGCCAGCAGCTTAGACGGGACAGTGAGGTACACCTTC.

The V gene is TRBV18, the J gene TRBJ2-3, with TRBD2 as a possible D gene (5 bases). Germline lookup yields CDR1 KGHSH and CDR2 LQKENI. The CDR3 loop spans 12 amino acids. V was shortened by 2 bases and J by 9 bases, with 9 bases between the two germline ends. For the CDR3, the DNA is TGTGCCAGCTCACCAGAGAAGCGGACGCAGTATTTT. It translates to CASSPEKRTQYF.

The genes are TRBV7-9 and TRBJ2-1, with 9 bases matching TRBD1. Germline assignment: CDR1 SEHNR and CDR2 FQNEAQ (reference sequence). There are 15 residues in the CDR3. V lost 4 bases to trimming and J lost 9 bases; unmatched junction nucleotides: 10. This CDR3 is CASSWPGQGFGEQFF. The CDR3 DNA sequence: TGTGCCAGCAGCTGGCCGGGACAGGGATTCGGTGAGCAGTTCTTC.

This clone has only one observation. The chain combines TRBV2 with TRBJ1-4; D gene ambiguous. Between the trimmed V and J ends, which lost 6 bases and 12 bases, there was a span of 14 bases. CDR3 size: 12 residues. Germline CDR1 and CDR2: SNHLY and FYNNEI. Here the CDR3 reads CASRREFGELFF. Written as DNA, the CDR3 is TGTGCCAGCAGACGGGAGTTCGGGGAACTGTTTTTT.